The TCR beta chain described here comes from a study of OX40 agonist ivuxolimab in advanced cancers. General study findings and limits: Expanded clones tended on average to be more numerous among CD8+ T cells than CD4+.

Clones were read by immunoSEQ multiplex PCR, and TCRdb kept only the in-frame ones, dropping some. The sample carries tens of thousands of clones, 87% recorded once. This clone was counted once. Its antigen is as yet unknown. Drawing of blood for sampling happened at baseline, at cycle 4 day 1, and at cycle 7 day 1. The starting material was CD4+ or CD8+ T cells sorted from blood, obtained in a trial of the OX40 agonist ivuxolimab. The clonotype was recovered from an adult with an advanced solid tumor such as melanoma, head and neck, liver or kidney cancer.

CDR3 DNA sequence: TGTGCTAGTGGCTCCGTGGTGGGCGAGCAGTACTTC. Its protein is CASGSVVGEQYF. The chain employs TRBV12-5 and TRBJ2-7; the D is unclear. The CDR3 totals 12 residues. Germline CDR1 is LGHNT and CDR2 is FRNRAP. The V and J ends lost 6 bases and 6 bases respectively, with 12 bases between them.